This T cell receptor (beta chain) was recovered during a study of shared clonotypes between healthy human individuals. In its sample, this clone was seen once. Its matching antigen is unknown. Clones were sequenced by immunoSEQ multiplex PCR, and TCRdb holds only the in-frame ones, with some missing. The sample lists about 2.4 million clones; around 94% were seen once. Germline loops: CDR1 MNHEY, CDR2 SVGAGI. Trimming removed 4 bases from V and 4 bases from J, with 12 bases in between. This CDR3 contains 14 residues. Division of CD4+ cells produced a CD45RA+ naive subset and a CD45RA-negative memory subset. Study outcomes and limitations: Estimated clonotype richness was generally higher in naive than memory subsets. When compared with the clonotypes that were shared by all four sorted-subset donors, the non-shared clonotypes turned out to have lower generation probabilities.

Sequenced: naive CD4+ T cells sorted from blood. This sample's subset: CD45RA+ positively selected. This chain links TRBV6-5 with TRBJ2-3, with D uncertain. This receptor was taken from a man in his late teens or twenties in good health. This chain's CDR3 is CASSSGQSPDTQYF. The DNA of the CDR3 is TGTGCCAGCAGTTCTGGCCAAAGCCCAGATACGCAGTATTTT.